This T cell receptor (beta chain) was profiled in a study of CD8 T cells in Susac syndrome. Deletions cut 5 bases from V and 2 bases from J, with 15 bases between. The CDR3 totals 15 residues. Germline-derived CDR1 and CDR2 are MNHEY and SVGEGT. The authors reverse transcribed about 0.5 to 1 ug RNA with random hexamers. A multiplex approach, immunoSEQ multiplex PCR, amplified TCR beta CDR3 across 54 Vbeta and 13 Jbeta. TCRdb analysed the immunoSEQ multiplex PCR reads with MiXCR anew, one entry per CDR3 protein. The sample includes about 430,000 distinct CDR3 sequences, more than 80% of them seen just once. Regarding this clonotype: The antigen remains unidentified.

Sequencing of TCR beta was performed on blood CD8+ and CD4+ T cells. While CD8+ and CD4+ T cells were isolated negatively, TEMRA cells were enriched by FACS. Study-wide points: The study's TCR sequencing and HLA analysis drew on a certain number of individuals. That number was acknowledged as relatively small.

The chain links TRBV6-2 or TRBV6-3 to TRBJ1-1, with TRBD1 as a possible D gene (6 bases). Input material: CD8+ T cells from PBMCs. This sequence originates from a human donor with multiple sclerosis. Written as DNA, the CDR3 is TGTGCCAGCAGTGCCTATTCAGGGGTAAACACTGAAGCTTTCTTT. Its protein is CASSAYSGVNTEAFF.